These T cell receptor beta chains were read from a single sample in a study of shared clonotypes between healthy human individuals. TCRdb's copy holds only in-frame clones and misses some; the assay was immunoSEQ multiplex PCR. The sample records under 850,000 clones, 92% being singletons. The specimen sequenced was naive CD8+ T cells sorted from blood. These receptors came from a man younger than 40 in good health. Both conserved end residues are part of each CDR3. The D gene is left open where the match is weak. Where a row states a size, it is once, few, many or the class of an expanded clone; other rows omit it.

v_gene: TRBV19; j_gene: TRBJ1-5; abundance: NA; d_gene: NA; CDR3nt: TGTGCCAGTAGTACAACAGCGTATAGCAATCAGCCCCAGCATTTT; CDR3aa: CASSTTAYSNQPQHF
v_gene: TRBV2; j_gene: TRBJ2-7; abundance: few; d_gene: NA; CDR3nt: TGTGCCAGCAGACTTGATAGAGGGGAGCAGTACTTC; CDR3aa: CASRLDRGEQYF
v_gene: TRBV2; j_gene: TRBJ2-5; abundance: NA; d_gene: NA; CDR3nt: TGTGCCAGCTCTTGGACGGAAGGGGCGGGGGAGACCCAGTACTTC; CDR3aa: CASSWTEGAGETQYF
v_gene: TRBV7-9; j_gene: TRBJ1-1; abundance: NA; d_gene: NA; CDR3nt: TGTGCCAGCAGGATGGGGGGAGACACTGAAGCTTTCTTT; CDR3aa: CASRMGGDTEAFF
v_gene: TRBV11-2; j_gene: TRBJ2-7; abundance: NA; d_gene: TRBD1; CDR3nt: TGTGCCAGCAGCTTTAACAGGGGCTACGAGCAGTACTTC; CDR3aa: CASSFNRGYEQYF
v_gene: TRBV7-9; j_gene: TRBJ2-1; abundance: NA; d_gene: NA; CDR3nt: TGTGCCAGCAGCTTAGCGAATCGTGAGCAGTTCTTC; CDR3aa: CASSLANREQFF
v_gene: TRBV2; j_gene: TRBJ2-4; abundance: NA; d_gene: NA; CDR3nt: TGTGCCATCAGGGATGCCAAAAACATTCAGTACTTC; CDR3aa: CAIRDAKNIQYF
v_gene: TRBV2; j_gene: TRBJ2-1; abundance: once; d_gene: NA; CDR3nt: TGTGCCAGCAGTGTCCGAGCGTCCCATGAGCAGTTCTTC; CDR3aa: CASSVRASHEQFF
v_gene: TRBV2; j_gene: TRBJ1-5; abundance: few; d_gene: NA; CDR3nt: TGTGCCAGCAGTGATCACGGCAGGGCGATTCGAAGCAATCAGCCCCAGCATTTT; CDR3aa: CASSDHGRAIRSNQPQHF
v_gene: TRBV6-5; j_gene: TRBJ2-1; abundance: NA; d_gene: NA; CDR3nt: TGTGCCAGCAGTCCGGGACGCTCCTACAATGAGCAGTTCTTC; CDR3aa: CASSPGRSYNEQFF
v_gene: TRBV27; j_gene: TRBJ2-1; abundance: NA; d_gene: NA; CDR3nt: TGTGCCAGCAGCCCTCTTGGGGCTACCTACAATGAGCAGTTCTTC; CDR3aa: CASSPLGATYNEQFF
v_gene: TRBV6-5; j_gene: TRBJ2-3; abundance: NA; d_gene: TRBD2; CDR3nt: TGTGCCACCACGGGACTAGCGGGCACAGATACGCAGTATTTT; CDR3aa: CATTGLAGTDTQYF
v_gene: TRBV28; j_gene: TRBJ1-1; abundance: NA; d_gene: NA; CDR3nt: TGTGCCAGCAGTTTCGGGGGGAGCACTGAAGCTTTCTTT; CDR3aa: CASSFGGSTEAFF
v_gene: TRBV4-1; j_gene: TRBJ2-2; abundance: NA; d_gene: TRBD2; CDR3nt: TGCGCCAGCAGCCAAAGGGAGACTAGCGGGAGTCGAACCGGGGAGCTGTTTTTT; CDR3aa: CASSQRETSGSRTGELFF
v_gene: TRBV27; j_gene: TRBJ2-7; abundance: NA; d_gene: NA; CDR3nt: TGTGCCAGCAGTTTGGAGGGAGAGGGAAACTACGAGCAGTACTTC; CDR3aa: CASSLEGEGNYEQYF
v_gene: TRBV7-9; j_gene: TRBJ2-3; abundance: NA; d_gene: NA; CDR3nt: TGTGCCAGCAGCTTATTCTGGGGGTCGGGAGATACGCAGTATTTT; CDR3aa: CASSLFWGSGDTQYF
v_gene: TRBV29-1; j_gene: TRBJ2-1; abundance: NA; d_gene: TRBD1; CDR3nt: TGCAGCGTTGAAGATCTAACGACAGGGGGCGGGAATGAGCAGTTCTTC; CDR3aa: CSVEDLTTGGGNEQFF
v_gene: TRBV9; j_gene: TRBJ1-2; abundance: NA; d_gene: NA; CDR3nt: TGTGCCAGCAGATCAATAGACGGCTACACCTTC; CDR3aa: CASRSIDGYTF
v_gene: TRBV28; j_gene: TRBJ2-7; abundance: NA; d_gene: NA; CDR3nt: TGTGCCAGCAGCCCAAGCTATGTGATGTACTTC; CDR3aa: CASSPSYVMYF
v_gene: TRBV28; j_gene: TRBJ2-5; abundance: NA; d_gene: NA; CDR3nt: TGTGCCAGCAGTTCACGGACCCGGATGGAGACCCAGTACTTC; CDR3aa: CASSSRTRMETQYF
v_gene: TRBV6-5; j_gene: TRBJ1-5; abundance: NA; d_gene: TRBD1; CDR3nt: TGTGCCAGCAGTCCCGGGACAGCGGAAGCCCAGCATTTT; CDR3aa: CASSPGTAEAQHF
v_gene: TRBV15; j_gene: TRBJ1-2; abundance: NA; d_gene: TRBD1; CDR3nt: TGTGCCACCAGCAACTTGACAGGGGGCAACTATGGCTACACCTTC; CDR3aa: CATSNLTGGNYGYTF
v_gene: TRBV6-5; j_gene: TRBJ2-1; abundance: NA; d_gene: NA; CDR3nt: TGTGCCAGCAGCTCCGAGGGGGATGAGCAGTTCTTC; CDR3aa: CASSSEGDEQFF
v_gene: TRBV30; j_gene: TRBJ2-7; abundance: NA; d_gene: NA; CDR3nt: TGTGCCTGGAGACAGGTCAACTACTACGAGCAGTACTTC; CDR3aa: CAWRQVNYYEQYF
v_gene: TRBV7-2; j_gene: TRBJ2-3; abundance: once; d_gene: NA; CDR3nt: TGTGCCAGCAGCCCACGCCGAGTCCGCACAGATACGCAGTATTTT; CDR3aa: CASSPRRVRTDTQYF
v_gene: TRBV10-2; j_gene: TRBJ2-7; abundance: NA; d_gene: TRBD1; CDR3nt: TGCGCCAGCAACTATCTCGGACAGGGGTACTACGAGCAGTACTTC; CDR3aa: CASNYLGQGYYEQYF
v_gene: TRBV5-1; j_gene: TRBJ2-5; abundance: NA; d_gene: NA; CDR3nt: TGCGCCGGGGGGTTCAGAGCCCCTTACTTC; CDR3aa: CAGGFRAPYF
v_gene: TRBV21-1; j_gene: TRBJ2-7; abundance: NA; d_gene: NA; CDR3nt: TGTGCCAGCAGCACTTATTCTTCGATGGGCGAGCAGTACTTC; CDR3aa: CASSTYSSMGEQYF
v_gene: TRBV29-1; j_gene: TRBJ2-1; abundance: NA; d_gene: TRBD2; CDR3nt: TGCAGCGTTGAAGATCCCGAGCGGGAACTTACTGAGCAGTTCTTC; CDR3aa: CSVEDPERELTEQFF
v_gene: TRBV28; j_gene: TRBJ2-2; abundance: NA; d_gene: TRBD1; CDR3nt: TGTGCCAGCAGTTTAACTGCAGGGGGCTTCGGGGAGCTGTTTTTT; CDR3aa: CASSLTAGGFGELFF
v_gene: TRBV30; j_gene: TRBJ1-1; abundance: NA; d_gene: TRBD1; CDR3nt: TGTGCCTGGAGTGTGGGACAGGGACTTGGCACTGAAGCTTTCTTT; CDR3aa: CAWSVGQGLGTEAFF
v_gene: TRBV9; j_gene: TRBJ2-7; abundance: NA; d_gene: NA; CDR3nt: TGTGCCAGCAGCCCAGCTCCGGGACCCTACGAGCAGTACTTC; CDR3aa: CASSPAPGPYEQYF
v_gene: TRBV4-1; j_gene: TRBJ1-1; abundance: NA; d_gene: NA; CDR3nt: TGCGCCAGCAGCCAATCGGTTGAGTGGAACACTGAAGCTTTCTTT; CDR3aa: CASSQSVEWNTEAFF
v_gene: TRBV27; j_gene: TRBJ2-3; abundance: NA; d_gene: NA; CDR3nt: TGTGCCAGCAGTTTATTTTGGGGGAGAACAGATACGCAGTATTTT; CDR3aa: CASSLFWGRTDTQYF
v_gene: TRBV7-2; j_gene: TRBJ2-7; abundance: NA; d_gene: NA; CDR3nt: TGTGCCAGCAGCTTGGGATGGAACGAGCAGTACTTC; CDR3aa: CASSLGWNEQYF
v_gene: TRBV11-2; j_gene: TRBJ2-7; abundance: once; d_gene: NA; CDR3nt: TGTGCCAGCAGCTTAGAAGCCCTAGGACCCTACGAGCAGTACTTC; CDR3aa: CASSLEALGPYEQYF
v_gene: TRBV23-1; j_gene: TRBJ1-4; abundance: NA; d_gene: NA; CDR3nt: TGCGCCAGCAGACTGGATACGGGCGAAAAACTGTTTTTT; CDR3aa: CASRLDTGEKLFF
v_gene: TRBV14; j_gene: TRBJ2-1; abundance: NA; d_gene: TRBD2; CDR3nt: TGTGCCAGCAGCCAAGGGACTAGCGGAATTTACAATGAGCAGTTCTTC; CDR3aa: CASSQGTSGIYNEQFF
v_gene: TRBV15; j_gene: TRBJ2-2; abundance: NA; d_gene: NA; CDR3nt: TGTGCCACCAGCAGAGATTTTTTGCAATACGCGAACACCGGGGAGCTGTTTTTT; CDR3aa: CATSRDFLQYANTGELFF
v_gene: TRBV27; j_gene: TRBJ2-7; abundance: NA; d_gene: TRBD1; CDR3nt: TGTGCCAGCAGTTTAGAGACAGGGGGGACCTACGAGCAGTACTTC; CDR3aa: CASSLETGGTYEQYF
v_gene: TRBV9; j_gene: TRBJ2-7; abundance: NA; d_gene: TRBD2; CDR3nt: TGTGCCAGCAGCAATAACCGACTAGCGGGAGATTCCTACGAGCAGTACTTC; CDR3aa: CASSNNRLAGDSYEQYF
v_gene: TRBV7-2; j_gene: TRBJ2-3; abundance: once; d_gene: NA; CDR3nt: TGTGCCAGCAGCTTAGGGGGACATATAAGCACAGATACGCAGTATTTT; CDR3aa: CASSLGGHISTDTQYF
v_gene: TRBV6-1; j_gene: TRBJ2-7; abundance: many; d_gene: TRBD1; CDR3nt: TGTGCCAGCAGTGAGGGACAGGGGGCTCCCTACGAGCAGTACTTC; CDR3aa: CASSEGQGAPYEQYF
v_gene: TRBV28; j_gene: TRBJ1-4; abundance: once; d_gene: NA; CDR3nt: TGTGCCAGCAGTTTATGGGACAGTAATGAAAAACTGTTTTTT; CDR3aa: CASSLWDSNEKLFF
v_gene: TRBV21-1; j_gene: TRBJ2-3; abundance: NA; d_gene: NA; CDR3nt: TGTGCCAGCAAGGGAGCGGGGGGAAGGTGCACAGATACGCAGTATTTT; CDR3aa: CASKGAGGRCTDTQYF
v_gene: TRBV9; j_gene: TRBJ2-1; abundance: NA; d_gene: TRBD2; CDR3nt: TGTGCCAGCAGCCCATCGGTAGCGGGCTCCTACAATGAGCAGTTCTTC; CDR3aa: CASSPSVAGSYNEQFF
v_gene: TRBV18; j_gene: TRBJ2-2; abundance: NA; d_gene: TRBD2; CDR3nt: TGTGCCAGCATCGCGGGGGTAAACACCGGGGAGCTGTTTTTT; CDR3aa: CASIAGVNTGELFF
v_gene: TRBV9; j_gene: TRBJ2-3; abundance: once; d_gene: NA; CDR3nt: TGTGCCAGCAGCCCACCAAGCACAGATACGCAGTATTTT; CDR3aa: CASSPPSTDTQYF
v_gene: TRBV27; j_gene: TRBJ2-7; abundance: NA; d_gene: NA; CDR3nt: TGTGCCAGCAGTTGGAGTCCGCGTACCGAGCAGTACTTC; CDR3aa: CASSWSPRTEQYF
v_gene: TRBV28; j_gene: TRBJ2-3; abundance: once; d_gene: TRBD2; CDR3nt: TGTGCCAGCGCGGAACTAGCGAGCCTAATCACAGATACGCAGTATTTT; CDR3aa: CASAELASLITDTQYF
v_gene: TRBV27; j_gene: TRBJ1-3; abundance: NA; d_gene: NA; CDR3nt: TGTGCCAGCAGTTGGGGTCCTGGAAACACCATATATTTT; CDR3aa: CASSWGPGNTIYF
v_gene: TRBV7-9; j_gene: TRBJ1-1; abundance: NA; d_gene: TRBD1; CDR3nt: TGTGCCAGCAGCTTAGTTGACAGGGGGATCACTGAAGCTTTCTTT; CDR3aa: CASSLVDRGITEAFF